This entry is about one TCR beta chain. The data originate from a study of control samples from healthy donors and cancer patients. TCRdb's table, derived via immunoSEQ multiplex PCR, lists solely in-frame clones and lacks some. The table has some 150,000 clones, 90% to 95% seen once; the top ten hold about 4%. The source is a woman aged 60-75 years in good health. Sequenced input: blood.

The CDR3: CASSLNQPDTQYF. The DNA of the CDR3 is TGTGCCAGCAGCTTAAATCAGCCAGATACGCAGTATTTT. This rearrangement joins TRBV11-2 to TRBJ2-3; D uncertain. Germline V lookup: CDR1 SGHAT, CDR2 FQNNGV. Trimming stripped 2 bases from V and 4 bases from J, with 7 bases between. The CDR3 has 13 amino acids. The entire variable domain, with the rest obtained from reference TRBV11-2 and TRBJ2-3, is as follows: EAGVAQSPRYKIIEKRQSVAFWCNPISGHATLYWYQQILGQGPKLLIQFQNNGVVDDSQLPKDRFSAERLKGVDSTLKIQPAKLEDSAVYLCASSLNQPDTQYFGPGTRLTVL.